This T cell receptor beta chain emerged from a study of blood T cell repertoires in COVID-19. Clones were read by immunoSEQ multiplex PCR, and TCRdb kept only the in-frame ones, dropping some. The data hold about 46,000 clones, with 70% to 90% observed a single time. This clone came up a few times. In germline, CDR1 is SNHLY, CDR2 FYNNEI. V shed 4 bases, J shed 4 bases, and the junction held 6 bases outside the gene matches. This CDR3 contains 14 residues. The receptor's source is a man in his sixties with acute or convalescent COVID-19. V usage is TRBV2 and J usage is TRBJ1-1; 7 nucleotides align to TRBD1. The sequenced sample was peripheral blood. CDR3 DNA: TGTGCCAGCAGTGCTACAGGGGTGAGCACTGAAGCTTTCTTT. It translates to CASSATGVSTEAFF.